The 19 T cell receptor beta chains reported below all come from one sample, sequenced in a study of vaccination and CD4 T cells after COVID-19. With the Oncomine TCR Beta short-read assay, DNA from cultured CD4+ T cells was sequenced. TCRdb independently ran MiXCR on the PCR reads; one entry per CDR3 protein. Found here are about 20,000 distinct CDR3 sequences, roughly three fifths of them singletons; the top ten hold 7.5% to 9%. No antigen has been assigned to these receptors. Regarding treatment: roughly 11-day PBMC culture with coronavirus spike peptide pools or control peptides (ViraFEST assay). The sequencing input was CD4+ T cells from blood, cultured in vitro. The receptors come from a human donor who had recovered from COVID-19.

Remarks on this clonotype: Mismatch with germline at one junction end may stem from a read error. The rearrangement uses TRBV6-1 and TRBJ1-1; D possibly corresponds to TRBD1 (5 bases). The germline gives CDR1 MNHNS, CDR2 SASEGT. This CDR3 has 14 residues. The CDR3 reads CVSTRSRVDTEAFF. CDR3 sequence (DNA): TGTGTCAGCACCCGAAGCAGGGTGGACACTGAAGCTTTCTTT.

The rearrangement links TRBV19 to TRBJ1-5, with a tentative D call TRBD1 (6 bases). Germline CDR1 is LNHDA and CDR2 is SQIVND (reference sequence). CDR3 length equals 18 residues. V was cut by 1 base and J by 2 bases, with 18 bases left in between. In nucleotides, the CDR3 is TGTGCCAGTAGTATAGTCAGGGGTCATAAAGATCGCAATCAGCCCCAGCATTTT. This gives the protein CASSIVRGHKDRNQPQHF.

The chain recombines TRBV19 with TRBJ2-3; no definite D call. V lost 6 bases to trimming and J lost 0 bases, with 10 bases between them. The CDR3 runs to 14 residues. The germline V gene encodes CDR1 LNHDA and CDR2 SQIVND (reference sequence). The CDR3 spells CASSRIDSTDTQYF. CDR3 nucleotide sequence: TGTGCCAGTAGCCGGATCGACAGCACAGATACGCAGTATTTT.

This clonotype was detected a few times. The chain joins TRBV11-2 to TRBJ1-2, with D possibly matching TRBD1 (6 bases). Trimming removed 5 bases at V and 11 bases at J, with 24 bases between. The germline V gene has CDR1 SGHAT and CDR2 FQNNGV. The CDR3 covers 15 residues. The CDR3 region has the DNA TGTGCCAGCAGCCAACTTCAAGGGGGGGCGGGGCGGTACACCTTC. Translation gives CASSQLQGGAGRYTF.

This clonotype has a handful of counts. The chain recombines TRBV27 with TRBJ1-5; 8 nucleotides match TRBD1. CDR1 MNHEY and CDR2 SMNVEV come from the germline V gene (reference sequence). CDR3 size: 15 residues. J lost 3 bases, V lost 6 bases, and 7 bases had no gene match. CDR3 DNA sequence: TGTGCCAGCAGCCGCTCGACAGGGGCCAATCAGCCCCAGCATTTT. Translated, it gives CASSRSTGANQPQHF.

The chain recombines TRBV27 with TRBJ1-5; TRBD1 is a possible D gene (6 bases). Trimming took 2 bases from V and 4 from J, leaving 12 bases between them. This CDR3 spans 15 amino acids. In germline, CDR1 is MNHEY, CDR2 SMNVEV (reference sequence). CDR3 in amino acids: CASSLGGPSNQPQHF. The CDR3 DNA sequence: TGTGCCAGCAGTTTAGGGGGCCCATCAAATCAGCCCCAGCATTTT.

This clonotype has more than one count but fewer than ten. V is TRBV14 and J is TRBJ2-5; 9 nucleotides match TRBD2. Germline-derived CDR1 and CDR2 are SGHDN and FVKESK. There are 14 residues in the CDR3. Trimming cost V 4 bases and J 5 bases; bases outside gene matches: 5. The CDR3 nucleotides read TGTGCCAGCAGCCTAGCGGGAGTTACGGAGACCCAGTACTTC. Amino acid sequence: CASSLAGVTETQYF.

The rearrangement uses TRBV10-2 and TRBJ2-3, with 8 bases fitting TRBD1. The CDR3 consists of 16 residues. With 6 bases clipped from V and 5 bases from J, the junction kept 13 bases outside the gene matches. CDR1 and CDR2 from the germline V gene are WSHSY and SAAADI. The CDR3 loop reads CASREGSQGVRDTQYF. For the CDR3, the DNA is TGCGCCAGCAGGGAGGGATCACAGGGGGTGAGAGATACGCAGTATTTT.

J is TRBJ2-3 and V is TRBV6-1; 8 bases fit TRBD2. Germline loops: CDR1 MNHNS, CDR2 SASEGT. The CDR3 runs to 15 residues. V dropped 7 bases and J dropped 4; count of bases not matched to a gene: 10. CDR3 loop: CASTSGGRSPDTQYF. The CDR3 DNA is TGTGCCAGCACTTCAGGCGGGAGGTCCCCAGATACGCAGTATTTT.

In DNA, the CDR3 is TGTGCCATCAGTGAGTTGGACAGGACCCACTATGGCTACACCTTC. The encoded protein is CAISELDRTHYGYTF. J is TRBJ1-2 and V is TRBV10-3; 7 bases fit TRBD1. V shed 1 base, J shed 3 bases, and the junction held 5 bases outside the gene matches. This CDR3 contains 15 residues. Germline V gene lookup returns CDR1 ENHRY and CDR2 SYGVKD.

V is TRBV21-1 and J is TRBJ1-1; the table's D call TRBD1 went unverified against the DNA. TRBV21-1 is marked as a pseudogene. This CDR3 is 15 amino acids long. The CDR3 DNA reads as TGTGCCAGCAGCAAGGATCTTACAGGGGGCCCAGAAGCTTTCTTT. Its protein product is CASSKDLTGGPEAFF.

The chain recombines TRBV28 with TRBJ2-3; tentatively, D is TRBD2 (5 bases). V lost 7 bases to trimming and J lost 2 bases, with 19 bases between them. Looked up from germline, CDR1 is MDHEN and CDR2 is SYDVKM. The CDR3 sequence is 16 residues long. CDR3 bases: TGTGCCAGCATCCCCTTAAGAGGCGGGTCCACAGATACGCAGTATTTT. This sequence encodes CASIPLRGGSTDTQYF. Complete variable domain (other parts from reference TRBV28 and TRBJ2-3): DVKVTQSSRYLVKRTGEKVFLECVQDMDHENMFWYRQDPGLGLRLIYFSYDVKMKEKGDIPEGYSVSREKKERFSLILESASTNQTSMYLCASIPLRGGSTDTQYFGPGTRLTVL.

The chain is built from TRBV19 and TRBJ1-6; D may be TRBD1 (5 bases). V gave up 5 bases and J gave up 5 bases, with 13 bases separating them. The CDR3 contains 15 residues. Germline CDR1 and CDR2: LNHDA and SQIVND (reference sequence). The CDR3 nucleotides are TGTGCCAGTAGTTTCTCGGGGCCCGATAATTCACCCCTCCACTTT. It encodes CASSFSGPDNSPLHF.

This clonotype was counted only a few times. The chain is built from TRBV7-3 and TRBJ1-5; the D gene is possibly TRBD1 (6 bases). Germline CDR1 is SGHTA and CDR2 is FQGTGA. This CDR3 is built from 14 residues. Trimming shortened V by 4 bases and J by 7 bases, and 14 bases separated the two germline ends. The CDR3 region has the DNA TGTGCCAGCAGCTCCTCAGGGGTCAACCAGCCCCAGCATTTT. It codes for CASSSSGVNQPQHF.

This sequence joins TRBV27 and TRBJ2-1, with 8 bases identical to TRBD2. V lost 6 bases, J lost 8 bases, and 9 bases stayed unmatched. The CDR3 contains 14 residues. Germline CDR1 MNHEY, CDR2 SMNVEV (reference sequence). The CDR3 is CASRRWTSSDEQFF. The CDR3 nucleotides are TGTGCCAGCAGGAGGTGGACTAGCAGCGATGAGCAGTTCTTC.

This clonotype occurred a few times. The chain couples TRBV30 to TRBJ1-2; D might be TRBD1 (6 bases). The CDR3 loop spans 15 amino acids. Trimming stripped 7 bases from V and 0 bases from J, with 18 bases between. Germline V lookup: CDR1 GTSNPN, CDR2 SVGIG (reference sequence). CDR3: CASEGWGQPNYGYTF. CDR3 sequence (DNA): TGTGCCTCGGAGGGGTGGGGGCAACCTAACTATGGCTACACCTTC.

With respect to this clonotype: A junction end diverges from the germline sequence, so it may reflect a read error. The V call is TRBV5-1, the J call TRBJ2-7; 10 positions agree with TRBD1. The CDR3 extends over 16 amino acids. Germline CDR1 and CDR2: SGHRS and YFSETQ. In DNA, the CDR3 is TGCGCCAGCAGCCCGACGACAGGGGGCCTCTCCTACGAACAGTACTTC. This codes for CASSPTTGGLSYEQYF.

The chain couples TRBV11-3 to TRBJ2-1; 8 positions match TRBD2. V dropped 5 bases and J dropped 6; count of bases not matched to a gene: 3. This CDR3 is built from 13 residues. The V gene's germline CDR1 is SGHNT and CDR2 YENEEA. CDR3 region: CASSPGTSNEQFF. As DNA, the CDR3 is TGTGCCAGCAGCCCAGGGACTAGCAATGAGCAGTTCTTC.

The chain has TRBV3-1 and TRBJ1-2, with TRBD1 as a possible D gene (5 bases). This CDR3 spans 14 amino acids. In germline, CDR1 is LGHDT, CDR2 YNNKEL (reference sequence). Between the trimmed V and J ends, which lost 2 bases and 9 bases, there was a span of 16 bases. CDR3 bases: TGTGCCAGCAGCCAACGAGGGGCTGGATATCGCTACACCTTC. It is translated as CASSQRGAGYRYTF.